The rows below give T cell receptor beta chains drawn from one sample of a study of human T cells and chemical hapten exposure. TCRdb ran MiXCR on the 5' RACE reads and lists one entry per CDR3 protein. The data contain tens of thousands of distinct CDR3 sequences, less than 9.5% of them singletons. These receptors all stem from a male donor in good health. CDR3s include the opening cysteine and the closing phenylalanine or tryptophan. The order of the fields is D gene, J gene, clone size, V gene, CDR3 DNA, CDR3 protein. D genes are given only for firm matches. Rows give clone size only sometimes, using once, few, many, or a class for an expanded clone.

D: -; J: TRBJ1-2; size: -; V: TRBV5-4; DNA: TGTGCCAGCAGATCAGCTAACTATGGCTACACCTTC; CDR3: CASRSANYGYTF
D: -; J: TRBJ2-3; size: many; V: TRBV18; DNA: TGTGCCAGCTCACCACCCGGTTTCACAGATACGCAGTATTTT; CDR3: CASSPPGFTDTQYF
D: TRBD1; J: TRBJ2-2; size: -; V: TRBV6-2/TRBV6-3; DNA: TGTGCCAGCAGTTCCCGGGACAGGGGGTTGGCCGGGGAGCTGTTTTTT; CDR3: CASSSRDRGLAGELFF
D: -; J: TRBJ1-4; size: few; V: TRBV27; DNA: TGTGCCAGCAGTTTTCGGGGCTTTGGTGAAAAACTGTTTTTT; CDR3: CASSFRGFGEKLFF
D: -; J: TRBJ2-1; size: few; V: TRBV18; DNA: TGTGCCAGCTCACCAGAGGCAGGGCACAATGAGCAGTTCTTC; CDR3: CASSPEAGHNEQFF
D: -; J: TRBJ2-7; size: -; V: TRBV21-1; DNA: TGTGCCAGCAACCTATCCGGCCATACAGGCAGAAAGCCCTTCGAGCAGTACTTC; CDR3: CASNLSGHTGRKPFEQYF
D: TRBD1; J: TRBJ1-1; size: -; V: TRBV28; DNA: TGTGCCAGCACCATGGACAGGGGGAGAACTGAAGCTTTCTTT; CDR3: CASTMDRGRTEAFF
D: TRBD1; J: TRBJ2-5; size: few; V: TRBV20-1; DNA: TGCAGTGCTAGAGAGAGGCAGGGGGCGGCCTACCAAGAGACCCAGTACTTC; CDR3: CSARERQGAAYQETQYF
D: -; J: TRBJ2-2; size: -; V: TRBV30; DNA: TGTGCCTGGGCCCACGTGGACCTACGCGCCGGGGAGCTGTTTTTT; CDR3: CAWAHVDLRAGELFF
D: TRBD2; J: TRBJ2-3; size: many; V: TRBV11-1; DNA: TGTGCCAGCAGCTTCGGACTAGCGGGAGGAGATACGCAGTATTTT; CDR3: CASSFGLAGGDTQYF
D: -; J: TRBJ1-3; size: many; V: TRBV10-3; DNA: TGTGCCATCAGTGAGTCGGGATCTTCCGGAAACACCATATATTTT; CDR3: CAISESGSSGNTIYF
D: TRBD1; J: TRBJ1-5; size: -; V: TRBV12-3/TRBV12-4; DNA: TGTGCCAGCAGTGCGGAGACAGGGGGAGGGTATAGCAATCAGCCCCAGCATTTT; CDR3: CASSAETGGGYSNQPQHF
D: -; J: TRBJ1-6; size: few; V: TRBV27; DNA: TGTGCCAGCAGTCCCTGGATGCCCTTCTCACCCCTCCACTTT; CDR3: CASSPWMPFSPLHF
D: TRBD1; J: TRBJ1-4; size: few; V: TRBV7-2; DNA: TGTGCCAGCAGCTCAGGACAGGGGAGAAATCGGTTTTTT; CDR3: CASSSGQGRNRFF
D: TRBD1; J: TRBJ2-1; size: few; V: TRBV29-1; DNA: TGCAGCGTTGAAGATGATCAGGGGGCCTACAATGAGCAGTTCTTC; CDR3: CSVEDDQGAYNEQFF
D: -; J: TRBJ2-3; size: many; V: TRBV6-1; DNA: TGTGCCAGCAGTGAACGTTTTGGAGGGATTAGTACAGATACGCAGTATTTT; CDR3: CASSERFGGISTDTQYF
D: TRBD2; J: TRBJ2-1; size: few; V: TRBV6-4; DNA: TGTGCCAGCAGTGACGGGCAGCGGGAGATTGGTGAGCAGTTCTTC; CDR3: CASSDGQREIGEQFF
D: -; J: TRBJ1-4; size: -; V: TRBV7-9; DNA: TGTGCCAGCAGCTTAGAGCAGAGGCTTAATGAAAAACTGTTTTTT; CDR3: CASSLEQRLNEKLFF
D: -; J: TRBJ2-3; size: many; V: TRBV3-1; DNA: TGTGCCAGCAGCCAAGCGGGAGTGGGTACAGATACGCAGTATTTT; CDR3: CASSQAGVGTDTQYF
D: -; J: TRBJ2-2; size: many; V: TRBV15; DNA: TGTGCCACCAGCAGAGAGGACGGGACCGGAGAGCTGTTTTTT; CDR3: CATSREDGTGELFF
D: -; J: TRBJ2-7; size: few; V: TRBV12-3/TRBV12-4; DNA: TGTGCCAGCAGTTTCGGCAGGGTCCACGAGCAGTACTTC; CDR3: CASSFGRVHEQYF
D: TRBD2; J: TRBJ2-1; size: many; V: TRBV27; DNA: TGTGCCAGCAGTCCTCTAGCGGGGTACAATGAGCAGTTCTTC; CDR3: CASSPLAGYNEQFF
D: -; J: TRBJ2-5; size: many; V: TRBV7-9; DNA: TGTGCCAGCAGCTTAGAGCGGACACCCCAAGAGACCCAGTACTTC; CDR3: CASSLERTPQETQYF
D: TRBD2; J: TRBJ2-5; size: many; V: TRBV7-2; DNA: TGTGCCAGCAGAAGACTAGCGGGGGGCCAAGAGACCCAGTACTTC; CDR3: CASRRLAGGQETQYF
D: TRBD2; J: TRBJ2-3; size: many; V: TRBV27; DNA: TGTGCCAGCAGGGGACTAGCGGGGCCAGATACGCAGTATTTT; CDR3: CASRGLAGPDTQYF
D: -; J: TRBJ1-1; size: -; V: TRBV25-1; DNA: TGTGCCAGCAGTGGGGCCGGCACTGAAGCTTTCTTT; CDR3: CASSGAGTEAFF
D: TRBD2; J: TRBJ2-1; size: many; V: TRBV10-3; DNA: TGTGCCATCATGACTAGCGGGTACAATGAGCAGTTCTTC; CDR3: CAIMTSGYNEQFF
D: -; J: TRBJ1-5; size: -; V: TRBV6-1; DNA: TGTGCCAGCAGTGAAGTAAGAGATAGCAATCAGCCCCAGCATTTT; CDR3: CASSEVRDSNQPQHF
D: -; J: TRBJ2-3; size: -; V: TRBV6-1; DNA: TGTGCCAGCAGTGTCGGGGGCGCTTTCACAGATACGCAGTATTTT; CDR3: CASSVGGAFTDTQYF
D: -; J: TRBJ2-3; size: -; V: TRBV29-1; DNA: TGCAGCGTGGCTGGGGAAACAGATACGCAGTATTTT; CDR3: CSVAGETDTQYF